This T cell receptor (beta chain) originates from a study of cytomegalovirus exposure and HLA in healthy donors. Germline CDR1 MNHEY, CDR2 SMNVEV (reference sequence). V was pared by 4 bases and J by 2 bases, with 17 bases between. The CDR3 spans 16 residues. The approximately 120-subject validation cohort, separate from the approximately 630-subject first cohort, included the donors. Clones were sequenced by immunoSEQ multiplex PCR, and TCRdb holds only the in-frame ones, with some missing. The sample shows about 140,000 clones, around 88% of them seen only once. The clonotype originates from a woman younger than 35 in good health and CMV-seropositive. The rearrangement uses TRBV27 and TRBJ2-5; D possibly corresponds to TRBD1 (6 bases). The sequenced material came from PBMCs. CDR3 amino acids: CASSSFRGPYQETQYF. CDR3 coding DNA: TGTGCCAGCAGTTCATTCAGGGGCCCCTATCAAGAGACCCAGTACTTC.